This TCR beta chain is drawn from a study of early T cells in non-severe SARS-CoV-2 infection (dated by TCRdb to the early 2020s). For the wider study: Bulk RNA from unsorted whole blood was used for TCR sequencing, so alpha and beta chains could not be paired.

A case-control design nested within a healthcare worker cohort in London, UK, was used, with weekly nasopharyngeal swab PCR tests and blood sampling performed. Healthcare workers were enrolled in the week of the UK lockdown, from 23 to 31 March 2020, and were followed every week for up to roughly 15 weeks. Broad study findings and their caveats: VDJdb matching was skewed toward anti-spike CD8 responses and likely underestimated virus-specific expansions by missing private and CD4 specificities.

Libraries were made using 5' RACE. Instrument on record: NextSeq 500. Unique molecular identifiers were attached to individual cDNA molecules in the TCR library protocol so that sequencing error and PCR bias could be corrected. Sequencing covered both TCR alpha and beta chains, and within each sample the abundances of alpha and beta sequences were tightly co-correlated. In the authors' own workflow: Decombinator V4 was used to annotate the V gene, J gene and CDR3 of the TCR sequences. Expanded TCRs were defined as changing significantly between any two time points under a Poisson model with p below 0.0001. TCR abundances were normalised to the total number of TCRs sequenced per sample and were expressed as counts per million. MAIT TCRs were defined by TRAV1-2 paired with TRAJ12, TRAJ20 or TRAJ33, and iNKT TCRs by TRAV10 paired with TRAJ18. VDJdb, accessed on 1 November 2021, was searched for TCRs annotated for CMV, EBV and SARS-CoV-2, and TCRs annotated for more than one antigen were excluded. TCRdb ran its own pipeline on the public reads, namely fastp trimming at Q25 and MiXCR clone calling, and kept in-frame beta chains. Entries that share a CDR3 protein sequence are merged under the most common genes and DNA. The V and J calls were determined by TCRdb, not by the authors. For this sample the table gives 40,000 to 55,000 distinct CDR3 sequences, of which 23% were detected only once. Clones ranked in the top ten supply around 5% of the sample.

Sequences LGHNA (CDR1) and YSLEER (CDR2) are obtained from the germline V gene. From cysteine to phenylalanine, the CDR3 is 17 amino acids long. Only the CDR3 DNA stays, 51 bases, in frame from base 1. V is cut back by 1 base and J by 1 base, with 6 bases in the junction unmatched. This clonotype has ten or more counts. Its antigen specificity is not known. Base qualities are not provided; no much larger clone lies one nucleotide away. This specimen consisted of whole blood, obtained at baseline. The receptor was derived from an adult who was a healthcare worker with PCR-confirmed SARS-CoV-2 infection or an uninfected control (not recorded which). Recombination joined TRBV4-3 with TRBJ2-2; TRBD2 agrees with 7 junctional bases. The bases are TGCGCCAGCAGCCAAGCCCCCAGCGGGGTGAACACCGGGGAGCTGTTTTTT. This encodes CASSQAPSGVNTGELFF.